The sequence of this TCR beta chain was determined in a study of blood T cell repertoires in COVID-19. The CDR3 has 14 residues. The V end lost 6 bases, the J end lost 0 bases, and 11 bases lay between the germline ends. Germline CDR1 and CDR2: PRHDT and FYEKMQ (reference sequence). Authors' analysis steps: Estimates of nucleated cell counts were drawn from the amplification of reference gene primers. Only in-frame clones appear in the TCRdb table, and some are missing; sequencing was by immunoSEQ multiplex PCR. V and J calls and clone size are those listed in that table; D and trimming were worked out from the DNA. Among 150,000 to 200,000 clones, 89% were seen once, and the ten largest hold 6.7%.

The origin of this receptor is a man aged 35-49 years with acute or convalescent COVID-19. Sample: peripheral blood. The chain links TRBV13 to TRBJ1-1; possible D gene TRBD1, 5 bases. DNA of the CDR3: TGTGCCAGCAGGTTACAGGTTATGAACACTGAAGCTTTCTTT. Encoded protein: CASRLQVMNTEAFF.